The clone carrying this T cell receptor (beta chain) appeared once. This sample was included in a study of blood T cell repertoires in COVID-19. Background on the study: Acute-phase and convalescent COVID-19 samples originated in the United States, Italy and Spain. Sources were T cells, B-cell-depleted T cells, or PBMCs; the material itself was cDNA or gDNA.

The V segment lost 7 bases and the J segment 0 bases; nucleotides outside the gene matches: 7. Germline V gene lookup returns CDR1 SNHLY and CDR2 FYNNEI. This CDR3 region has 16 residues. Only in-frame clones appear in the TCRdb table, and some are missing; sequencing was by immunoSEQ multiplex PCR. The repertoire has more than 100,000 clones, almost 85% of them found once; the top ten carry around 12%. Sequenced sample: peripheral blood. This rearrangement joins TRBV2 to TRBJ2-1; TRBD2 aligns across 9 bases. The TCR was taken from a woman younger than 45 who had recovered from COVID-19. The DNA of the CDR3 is TGTGCCAGCAAGTCTAGCGGGACTACCTCCTACAATGAGCAGTTCTTC. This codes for CASKSSGTTSYNEQFF.